Shown below are 25 T cell receptor beta chains from a single sample sequenced in a study of Tregs in tolerant kidney transplant recipients. TCRdb's table, derived via immunoSEQ multiplex PCR, lists solely in-frame clones and lacks some. The table lists some 65,000 clones, 80% to 85% of them singletons. The sample comprised CD4+ T cells from blood. These receptors were collected from a human donor in good health.

The rearrangement links TRBV4-1 to TRBJ2-1; 8 bases are a match to TRBD1. CDR3 size: 18 residues. J gave up 3 bases and V 3 bases, and 13 bases lay outside the gene matches. Per germline, CDR1 MGHRA and CDR2 YSYEKL. CDR3 bases: TGCGCCAGCAGCCACTCCCTACCCCGACAGGGGTTCTACAATGAGCAGTTCTTC. Amino acids: CASSHSLPRQGFYNEQFF.

This clone was seen a handful of times. V gene TRBV4-2 combines with J gene TRBJ2-3; the match to TRBD2 covers 9 bases. V gave up 1 base and J gave up 2 bases; unmatched junction bases: 1. Germline lookup yields CDR1 LGHNA and CDR2 YNFKEQ. CDR3 length: 15 residues. Here the CDR3 reads CASSQVAGATDTQYF. The CDR3, as DNA: TGTGCCAGCAGCCAAGTAGCGGGGGCCACAGATACGCAGTATTTT.

This chain connects TRBV4-1 to TRBJ1-2; 7 positions agree with TRBD1. The ends lost 6 bases at V and 4 bases at J; junction bases unmatched: 8. This CDR3 region has 14 residues. Germline V gene data show CDR1 as MGHRA and CDR2 as YSYEKL. The CDR3 DNA reads TGCGCCAGCAGTCGCATAGGGGGCAGCTATGGCTACACCTTC. Amino acid sequence: CASSRIGGSYGYTF.

This clone was observed once. The V and J genes are TRBV4-3 and TRBJ2-5; no firm D call. Germline V lookup: CDR1 LGHNA, CDR2 YSLEER. This CDR3 spans 12 amino acids. V lost 2 bases and J 14 bases, leaving 15 bases between the germline ends. This chain's CDR3 is CASSQQPPVGYF. CDR3 in DNA: TGCGCCAGCAGCCAACAGCCCCCGGTCGGCTACTTC.

The chain employs TRBV5-1 and TRBJ2-3; D is perhaps TRBD2 (5 bases). The length of the CDR3 is 16 residues. V was trimmed by 0 bases and J by 0 bases, leaving 11 bases between them. The V gene's germline CDR1 is SGHRS and CDR2 YFSETQ. The CDR3 sequence: CASSLALAASTDTQYF. CDR3 coding DNA: TGCGCCAGCAGCTTGGCCCTAGCAGCTAGCACAGATACGCAGTATTTT.

This clone was observed once. The chain joins TRBV9 to TRBJ2-7; D is possibly TRBD2 (5 bases). Per germline, CDR1 SGDLS and CDR2 YYNGEE. The CDR3 length is 12 residues. V lost 3 bases and J lost 6, with 10 bases in between. CDR3 sequence: CASSGELGEQYF. CDR3 bases: TGTGCCAGCAGCGGGGAGTTAGGCGAGCAGTACTTC. Full variable domain (rest looked up from reference TRBV9 and TRBJ2-7): DSGVTQTPKHLITATGQRVTLRCSPRSGDLSVYWYQQSLDQGLQFLIQYYNGEERAKGNILERFSAQQFPDLHSELNLSSLELGDSALYFCASSGELGEQYFGPGTRLTVT.

This clone was found a few times. The chain has TRBV7-2 and TRBJ2-7, with unresolved D. Between the trimmed V and J ends, which lost 5 bases and 0 bases, there was a span of 8 bases. The CDR3 extends over 13 amino acids. Germline values: CDR1 SGHTA, CDR2 FQGNSA. The DNA for the CDR3 is TGTGCCAGCAGCGATAGGAGCTCCTACGAGCAGTACTTC. This sequence encodes CASSDRSSYEQYF.

The table lists this clone with a few counts. The chain carries TRBV23-1 and TRBJ1-2, with 8 bases lining up with TRBD1. TRBV23-1 is filed as an ORF, its function uncertain. The CDR3 sequence is 14 residues long. Germline trimming cut 10 bases from V and 5 bases from J; bases unmatched to any gene: 12. The chain's CDR3 is CATSRAGGGYGYTF. The CDR3 bases are TGCGCCACCTCCCGGGCAGGGGGCGGGTATGGCTACACCTTC.

This rearrangement joins TRBV5-4 to TRBJ2-7, with D perhaps being TRBD1 or TRBD2 (5 bases each). The germline CDR1 and CDR2 sequences are SGHNT and YYREEE (reference sequence). Trimming cost V 5 bases and J 0 bases, with 9 bases left between them. CDR3 size: 13 residues. DNA of the CDR3: TGTGCCAGCAGACGGGACCACTCCTACGAGCAGTACTTC. It is translated as CASRRDHSYEQYF.

J is TRBJ2-7 and V is TRBV10-2; a weak D match, TRBD2 (6 bases). CDR3 size: 15 residues. V was clipped by 2 bases and J by 4 bases, with 15 bases between them. Germline CDR1 WSHSY, CDR2 SAAADI. In nucleotides, the CDR3 is TGCGCCAGCAGTGAGCCGGAACGGGGGTCTTACGAGCAGTACTTC. Translating it yields CASSEPERGSYEQYF.

V and J are TRBV5-1 and TRBJ2-1, with unresolved D. This CDR3 comprises 13 residues. With 0 bases removed from V and 6 bases from J, the gap between germline ends came to 7 bases. In germline, CDR1 is SGHRS, CDR2 YFSETQ. The CDR3 DNA reads as TGCGCCAGCAGCTTGGCGGTAATCAATGAGCAGTTCTTC. Translating gives CASSLAVINEQFF.

The chain's CDR3 is CASSLFGLAGQRSGANVLTF. CDR3 in DNA: TGCGCCAGCAGCCTCTTTGGCCTGGCAGGGCAACGCTCTGGGGCCAACGTCCTGACTTTC. The V gene is TRBV4-1, the J gene TRBJ2-6; D is possibly TRBD1 (5 bases). The CDR3 consists of 20 residues. Germline V gene lookup returns CDR1 MGHRA and CDR2 YSYEKL. V shed 4 bases and J shed 0 bases, with 22 bases lying between them.

The genes are TRBV7-3 and TRBJ2-5, with TRBD2 identical over 7 bases. With V trimmed by 5 bases and J by 5 bases, 8 bases remained unmatched. Germline V lookup: CDR1 SGHTA, CDR2 FQGTGA. CDR3 length: 14 residues. CDR3 in DNA: TGTGCCAGCAGCCCGGCCCGGGGGGTGGAGACCCAGTACTTC. This gives the protein CASSPARGVETQYF. The full variable domain, completed using reference TRBV7-3 and TRBJ2-5, is GAGVSQTPSNKVTEKGKYVELRCDPISGHTALYWYRQSLGQGPEFLIYFQGTGAADDSGLPNDRFFAVRPEGSVSTLKIQRTERGDSAVYLCASSPARGVETQYFGPGTRLLVL.

This chain links TRBV28 with TRBJ2-1; 12 bases agree with TRBD2. Germline V gene lookup returns CDR1 MDHEN and CDR2 SYDVKM. The CDR3 length is 14 residues. V shed 8 bases and J 8 bases; nucleotides not matched to a gene: 7. The CDR3 sequence is CASLGLAGLDEQFF. The CDR3, as DNA: TGTGCCAGCCTAGGACTAGCGGGATTGGATGAGCAGTTCTTC.

The rearrangement uses TRBV7-2 and TRBJ2-2; perhaps TRBD1 as D (5 bases). Germline CDR1 and CDR2: SGHTA and FQGNSA. The CDR3 loop spans 15 amino acids. Trimming stripped 1 base from V and 2 bases from J, with 8 bases between. The CDR3 is CASSLVQANTGELFF. CDR3 nucleotides: TGTGCCAGCAGCTTAGTACAGGCAAACACCGGGGAGCTGTTTTTT.

The chain carries TRBV18 and TRBJ2-7; 7 nucleotides align to TRBD1. The germline V gene has CDR1 KGHSH and CDR2 LQKENI. V dropped 3 bases and J dropped 1; count of bases not matched to a gene: 3. This CDR3 spans 14 amino acids. CDR3 in DNA: TGTGCCAGCTCACCGGACAGGAGATCCTACGAGCAGTACTTC. Protein product: CASSPDRRSYEQYF.

The chain carries TRBV30 and TRBJ1-1; D remains ambiguous. Looked up from germline, CDR1 is GTSNPN and CDR2 is SVGIG (reference sequence). This CDR3 region has 14 residues. V was shortened by 1 base and J by 12 bases, with 21 bases between the two germline ends. CDR3 nucleotides: TGTGCCTGGAGTGGGGAGTTTGAAAGGAGAATGACTTTCTTT. Its protein product is CAWSGEFERRMTFF.

The table lists this clone with a few counts. This chain joins TRBV11-2 and TRBJ2-5; 12 nucleotides match TRBD2. Trimming at V came to 3 bases and at J to 4 bases, leaving 9 bases not matched to a gene. This CDR3 has 17 amino acids. CDR1 and CDR2 from the germline V gene are SGHAT and FQNNGV. The CDR3 loop is CASSFNLRTSGIETQYF. CDR3 nucleotides: TGTGCCAGCAGCTTTAACCTCCGGACTAGCGGGATAGAGACCCAGTACTTC.

The chain links TRBV19 to TRBJ1-1, with D tentatively TRBD1 (5 bases). The CDR3 sequence is 15 residues long. Germline-derived CDR1 and CDR2 are LNHDA and SQIVND (reference sequence). V dropped 9 bases and J dropped 5 bases, with 22 bases sitting between them. In DNA, the CDR3 is TGTGCCAGAAGACGGGTGGGGGAGGTCGGGACTGAAGCTTTCTTT. Residues: CARRRVGEVGTEAFF. Filled out from reference TRBV19 and TRBJ1-1, the complete variable domain reads DGGITQSPKYLFRKEGQNVTLSCEQNLNHDAMYWYRQDPGQGLRLIYYSQIVNDFQKGDIAEGYSVSREKKESFPLTVTSAQKNPTAFYLCARRRVGEVGTEAFFGQGTRLTVV.

This sequence joins TRBV2 and TRBJ1-2, with 7 nucleotides matching TRBD1. The V and J ends lost 8 bases and 0 bases, in that order; junction bases with no gene match: 3. CDR1 SNHLY and CDR2 FYNNEI come from the germline V gene. The CDR3 sequence is 13 residues long. The DNA of the CDR3 is TGTGCCAGCCGGGGACAGCCTAACTATGGCTACACCTTC. This sequence encodes CASRGQPNYGYTF.

This rearrangement joins TRBV9 to TRBJ2-1, with a weak D call TRBD2 (6 bases). The V gene lost 3 bases and the J gene lost 6 bases, with 13 bases spanning the gap. This CDR3 contains 14 residues. Looked up from germline, CDR1 is SGDLS and CDR2 is YYNGEE. CDR3 DNA sequence: TGTGCCAGCAGCGCCCGCCGGGGGTCCAATGAGCAGTTCTTC. It specifies CASSARRGSNEQFF.

The rearrangement joins TRBV30 to TRBJ2-1; 8 bases are a match to TRBD2. CDR1 GTSNPN and CDR2 SVGIG come from the germline V gene (reference sequence). The CDR3 is 14 amino acids. V shed 2 bases, J shed 3 bases, and the junction held 3 bases outside the gene matches. The CDR3 bases are TGTGCCTGGAGTCGGGGGGGAGTCTACAATGAGCAGTTCTTC. This codes for CAWSRGGVYNEQFF.

The V and J genes are TRBV6-1 and TRBJ2-5; D uncertain. V was shortened by 6 bases and J by 1 base, with 15 bases between the two germline ends. Germline values: CDR1 MNHNS, CDR2 SASEGT. CDR3 length: 15 residues. The CDR3 DNA reads TGTGCCAGCAGGGAAAGCCTACTATTCCAAGAGACCCAGTACTTC. Protein: CASRESLLFQETQYF.

V and J are TRBV18 and TRBJ2-5; 12 bases align to TRBD1. CDR1 is KGHSH and CDR2 is LQKENI in the germline V gene. The trim removed 3 bases at V and 4 bases at J, leaving 3 bases unmatched. CDR3 length: 15 residues. The CDR3 coding sequence is TGTGCCAGCTCACCGTTGGGACAGGGGGCAGAGACCCAGTACTTC. Residues: CASSPLGQGAETQYF. The full variable domain, its missing parts supplied by reference TRBV18 and TRBJ2-5, is NAGVMQNPRHLVRRRGQEARLRCSPMKGHSHVYWYRQLPEEGLKFMVYLQKENIIDESGMPKERFSAEFPKEGPSILRIQQVVRGDSAAYFCASSPLGQGAETQYFGPGTRLLVL.

The rearrangement uses TRBV18 and TRBJ2-3; 7 bases map to TRBD1. The trim removed 5 bases at V and 3 bases at J, leaving 11 bases unmatched. Germline loops: CDR1 KGHSH, CDR2 LQKENI. The CDR3 length is 16 residues. The CDR3 DNA is TGTGCCAGCTCAACCCGGGGACAGCAAGGGACAGATACGCAGTATTTT. Amino acids: CASSTRGQQGTDTQYF.